The clone carrying this T cell receptor beta chain was observed many times. The antigen remains undetermined. This sample is part of a study of T cell repertoires in cytomegalovirus infection. About the research overall: Alongside well-studied HLA-B-restricted CMV epitopes, recently identified HLA-C-restricted CMV epitopes were also used.

TCRdb passed the reads through MiXCR, listing each CDR3 protein once. The table includes around 140,000 distinct CDR3 sequences, approximately 30% detected once. Trimming removed 0 bases from V and 7 bases from J; junction bases left unmatched: 15. CDR3 length: 19 amino acids. From germline, CDR1 is LGHDT and CDR2 YNNKEL (reference sequence). Overall study findings and caveats: Using cumulative public TCR beta family frequency, the authors identified those who carried CMV together with the relevant HLA. Clonotypes of TCR beta that were HLA-C-restricted and CMV-specific dominated the ex vivo response.

The rearrangement joins TRBV3-1 to TRBJ1-4; 9 bases are shared with TRBD1. This specimen was CD8+ T cells from cultured PBMCs, taken from culture after CMV antigen stimulation. The receptor's source is a human donor in good health (CMV status not recorded). Some clones in this sample may be carry-over from other donors' samples. The CDR3 sequence: CASSQDYAGLGQGSEKLFF. In DNA, the CDR3 is TGTGCCAGCAGCCAAGATTACGCTGGTTTGGGACAGGGCAGTGAAAAACTGTTTTTT. Combining the CDR3 with reference TRBV3-1 and TRBJ1-4 gives the whole variable domain DTAVSQTPKYLVTQMGNDKSIKCEQNLGHDTMYWYKQDSKKFLKIMFSYNNKELIINETVPNRFSPKSPDKAHLNLHINSLELGDSAVYFCASSQDYAGLGQGSEKLFFGSGTQLSVL.